The source of this TCR beta chain is a study of cytomegalovirus exposure and HLA in healthy donors. In the PCR, 60 Vbeta and 13 Jbeta primers were used. The data were produced by immunoSEQ multiplex PCR, yet TCRdb's version contains in-frame clones alone and is incomplete. Recorded for this sample: about 170,000 clones. CDR1 and CDR2 from the germline V gene are SNHLY and FYNNEI. The CDR3 is made up of 15 amino acids. V lost 7 bases and J lost 6; bases outside the gene matches: 4. The gene calls are TRBV2 and TRBJ2-3; TRBD2 agrees at 16 bases. The TCR sequence derives from a woman aged 18-29 years in good health and CMV-seropositive. Material: PBMCs. The CDR3 region is CASMGLAGGWDTQYF. CDR3 sequence (DNA): TGTGCCAGCATGGGACTAGCGGGGGGGTGGGATACGCAGTATTTT.